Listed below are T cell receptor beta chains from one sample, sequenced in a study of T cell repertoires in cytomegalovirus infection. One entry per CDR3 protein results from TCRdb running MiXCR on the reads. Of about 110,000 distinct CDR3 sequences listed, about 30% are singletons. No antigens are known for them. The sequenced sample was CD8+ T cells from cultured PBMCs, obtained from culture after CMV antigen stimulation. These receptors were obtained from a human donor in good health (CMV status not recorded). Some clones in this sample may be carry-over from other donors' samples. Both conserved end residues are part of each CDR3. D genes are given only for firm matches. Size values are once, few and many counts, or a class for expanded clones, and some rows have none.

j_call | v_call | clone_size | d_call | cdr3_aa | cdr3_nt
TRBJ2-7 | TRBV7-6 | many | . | CASSLQVAGEQYF | TGTGCCAGCAGCTTGCAGGTGGCCGGGGAGCAGTACTTC
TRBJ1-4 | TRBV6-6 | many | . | CASSSMGVSGKLFF | TGTGCCAGCAGCTCAATGGGTGTATCTGGAAAACTGTTTTTT
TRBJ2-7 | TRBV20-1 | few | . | CSARDPGLSYEQYF | TGCAGTGCTAGAGATCCCGGGCTAAGCTACGAGCAGTACTTC
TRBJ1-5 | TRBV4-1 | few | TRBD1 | CASSQAGTGSNQPQHF | TGCGCCAGCAGCCAAGCCGGGACAGGGAGCAATCAGCCCCAGCATTTT
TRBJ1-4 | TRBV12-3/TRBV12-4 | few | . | CASSLVKVANEKLFF | TGTGCCAGCAGTTTAGTAAAGGTGGCTAATGAAAAACTGTTTTTT
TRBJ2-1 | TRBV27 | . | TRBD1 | CASSPPTGGIDEQFF | TGTGCCAGCAGTCCGCCGACAGGGGGCATCGATGAGCAGTTCTTC
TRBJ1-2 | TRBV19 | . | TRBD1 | CASSINRGALGYTF | TGTGCCAGTAGTATAAACAGGGGAGCTCTTGGCTACACCTTC
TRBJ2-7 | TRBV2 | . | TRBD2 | CASSEARGVPYEQYF | TGTGCCAGCAGTGAAGCGCGGGGGGTGCCCTACGAGCAGTACTTC
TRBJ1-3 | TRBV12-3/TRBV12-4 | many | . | CASNRANSGNTIYF | TGTGCCAGCAACAGGGCAAACTCTGGAAACACCATATATTTT
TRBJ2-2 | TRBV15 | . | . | CATSEDWNTGELFF | TGTGCCACCAGCGAAGATTGGAACACCGGGGAGCTGTTTTTT
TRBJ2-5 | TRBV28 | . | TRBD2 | CASSDPGLQETQYF | TGTGCCAGCAGCGATCCGGGACTACAAGAGACCCAGTACTTC